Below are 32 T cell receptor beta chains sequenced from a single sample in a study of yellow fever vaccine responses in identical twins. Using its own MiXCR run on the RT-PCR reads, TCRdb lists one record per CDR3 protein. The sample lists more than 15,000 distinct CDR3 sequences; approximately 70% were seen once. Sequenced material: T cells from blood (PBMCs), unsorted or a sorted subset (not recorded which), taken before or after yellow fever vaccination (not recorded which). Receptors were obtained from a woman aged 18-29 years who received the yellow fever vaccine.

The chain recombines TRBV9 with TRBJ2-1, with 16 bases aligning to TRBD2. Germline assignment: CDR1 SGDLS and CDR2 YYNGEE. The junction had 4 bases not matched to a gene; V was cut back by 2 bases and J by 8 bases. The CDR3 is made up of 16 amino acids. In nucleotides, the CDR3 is TGTGCCAGCAGCGTGGGGACTAGCGGGAGGGGGGATGAGCAGTTCTTC. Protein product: CASSVGTSGRGDEQFF. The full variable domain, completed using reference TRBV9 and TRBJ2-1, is DSGVTQTPKHLITATGQRVTLRCSPRSGDLSVYWYQQSLDQGLQFLIQYYNGEERAKGNILERFSAQQFPDLHSELNLSSLELGDSALYFCASSVGTSGRGDEQFFGPGTRLTVL.

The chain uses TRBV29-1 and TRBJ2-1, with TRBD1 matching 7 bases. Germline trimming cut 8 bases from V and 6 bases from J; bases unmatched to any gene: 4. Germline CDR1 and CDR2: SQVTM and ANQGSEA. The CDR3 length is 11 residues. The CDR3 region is CSTGQSNEQFF. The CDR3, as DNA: TGCAGCACGGGACAGTCCAATGAGCAGTTCTTC.

As DNA, the CDR3 is TGTGCCAGCAGCTTATGGGCGGGTCCGCAAGAGACCCAGTACTTC. It encodes CASSLWAGPQETQYF. The genes are TRBV11-2 and TRBJ2-5; TRBD2 might be the D (5 bases). Germline CDR1 and CDR2: SGHAT and FQNNGV. Deletions cut 2 bases from V and 2 bases from J, with 12 bases between. The CDR3 totals 15 residues.

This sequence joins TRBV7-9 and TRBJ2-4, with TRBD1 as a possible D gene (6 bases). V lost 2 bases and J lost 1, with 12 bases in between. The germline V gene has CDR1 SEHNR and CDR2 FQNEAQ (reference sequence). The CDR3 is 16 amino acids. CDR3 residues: CASSLRGNPAKNIQYF. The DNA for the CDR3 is TGTGCCAGCAGCTTAAGGGGGAACCCGGCCAAAAACATTCAGTACTTC.

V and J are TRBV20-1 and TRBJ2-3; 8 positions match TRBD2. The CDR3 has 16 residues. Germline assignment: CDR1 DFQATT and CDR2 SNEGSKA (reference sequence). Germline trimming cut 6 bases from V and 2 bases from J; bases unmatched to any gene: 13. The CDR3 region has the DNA TGCAGTGCACCACCAGCCGGGACTAGGAACACAGATACGCAGTATTTT. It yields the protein CSAPPAGTRNTDTQYF.

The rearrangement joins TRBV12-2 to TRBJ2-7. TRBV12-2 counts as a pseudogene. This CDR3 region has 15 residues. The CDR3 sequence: CASRLHGVPVREQYF. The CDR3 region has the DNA TGTGCAAGTCGCTTGCACGGGGTTCCAGTTCGCGAGCAGTACTTC.

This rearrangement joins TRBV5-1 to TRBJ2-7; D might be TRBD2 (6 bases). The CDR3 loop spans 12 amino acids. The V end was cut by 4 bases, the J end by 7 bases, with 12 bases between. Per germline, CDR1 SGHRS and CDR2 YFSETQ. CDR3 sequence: CASSQAGREQYF. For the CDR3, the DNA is TGCGCCAGCAGCCAGGCGGGGCGGGAGCAGTACTTC. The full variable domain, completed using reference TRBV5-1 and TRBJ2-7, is KAGVTQTPRYLIKTRGQQVTLSCSPISGHRSVSWYQQTPGQGLQFLFEYFSETQRNKGNFPGRFSGRQFSNSRSEMNVSTLELGDSALYLCASSQAGREQYFGPGTRLTVT.

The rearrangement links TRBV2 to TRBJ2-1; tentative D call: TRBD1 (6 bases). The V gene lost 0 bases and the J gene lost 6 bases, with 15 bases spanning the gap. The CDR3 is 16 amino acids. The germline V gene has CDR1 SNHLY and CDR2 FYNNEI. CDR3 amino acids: CASSEAPPGVGNEQFF. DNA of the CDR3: TGTGCCAGCAGTGAAGCGCCCCCAGGGGTGGGCAATGAGCAGTTCTTC.

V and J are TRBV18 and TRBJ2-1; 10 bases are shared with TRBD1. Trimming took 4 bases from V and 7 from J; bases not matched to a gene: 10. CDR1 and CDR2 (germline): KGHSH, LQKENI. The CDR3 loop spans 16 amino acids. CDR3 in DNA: TGTGCCAGCTCACATTCCGGGACAGGGGTTAGGAATGAGCAGTTCTTC. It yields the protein CASSHSGTGVRNEQFF.

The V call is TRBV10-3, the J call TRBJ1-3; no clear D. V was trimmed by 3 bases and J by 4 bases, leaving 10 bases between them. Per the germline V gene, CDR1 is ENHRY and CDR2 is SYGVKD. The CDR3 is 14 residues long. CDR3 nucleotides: TGTGCCATCAGTGAAAGGGTACAGGGAAACACCATATATTTT. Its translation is CAISERVQGNTIYF.

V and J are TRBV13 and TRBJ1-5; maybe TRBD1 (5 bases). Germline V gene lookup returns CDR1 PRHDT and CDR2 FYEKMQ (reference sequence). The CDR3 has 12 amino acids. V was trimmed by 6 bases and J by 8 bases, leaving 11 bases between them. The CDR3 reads CASRGPGEPQHF. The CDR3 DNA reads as TGTGCCAGCAGGGGGCCCGGGGAGCCCCAGCATTTT.

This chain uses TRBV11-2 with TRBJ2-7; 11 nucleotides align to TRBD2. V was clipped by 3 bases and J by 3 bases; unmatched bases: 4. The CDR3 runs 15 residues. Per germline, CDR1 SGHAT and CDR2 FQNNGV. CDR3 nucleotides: TGTGCCAGCAGCTTCGGGACTAGCGGAAACTACGAGCAGTACTTC. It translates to CASSFGTSGNYEQYF.

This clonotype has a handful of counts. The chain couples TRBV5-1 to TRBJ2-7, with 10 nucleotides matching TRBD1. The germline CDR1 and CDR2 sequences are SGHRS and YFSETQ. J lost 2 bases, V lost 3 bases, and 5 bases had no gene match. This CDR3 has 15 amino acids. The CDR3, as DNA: TGCGCCAGCAGCTCCGGGACAGGGGCCCCCTACGAGCAGTACGTC. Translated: CASSSGTGAPYEQYV.

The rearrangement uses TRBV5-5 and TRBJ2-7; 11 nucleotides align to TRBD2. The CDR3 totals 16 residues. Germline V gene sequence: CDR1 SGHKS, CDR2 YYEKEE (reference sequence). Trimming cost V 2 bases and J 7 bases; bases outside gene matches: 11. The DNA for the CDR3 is TGTGCCAGCAGCTTAACTAGCGGGGGCCGCAGATGGGAGCAGTACGTC. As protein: CASSLTSGGRRWEQYV.

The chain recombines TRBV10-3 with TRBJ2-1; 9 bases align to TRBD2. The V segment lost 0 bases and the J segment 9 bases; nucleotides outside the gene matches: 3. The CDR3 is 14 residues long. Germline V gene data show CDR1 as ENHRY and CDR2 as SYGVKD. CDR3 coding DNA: TGTGCCATCAGTGAGTCGGGCGGGAGGGGTGAGCAGTTCTTC. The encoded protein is CAISESGGRGEQFF.

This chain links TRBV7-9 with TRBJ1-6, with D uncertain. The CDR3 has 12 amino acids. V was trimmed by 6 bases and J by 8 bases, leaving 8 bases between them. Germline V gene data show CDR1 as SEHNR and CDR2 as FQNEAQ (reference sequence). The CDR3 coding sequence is TGTGCCAGCAGGGAAACAGATTCACCCCTCCACTTT. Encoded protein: CASRETDSPLHF.

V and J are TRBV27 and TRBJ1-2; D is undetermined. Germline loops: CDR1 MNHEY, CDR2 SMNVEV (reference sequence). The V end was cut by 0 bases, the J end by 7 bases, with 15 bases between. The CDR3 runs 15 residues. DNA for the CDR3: TGTGCCAGCAGTTTATCTAGGGAGGGTACGTTTGGCTACACCTTC. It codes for CASSLSREGTFGYTF.

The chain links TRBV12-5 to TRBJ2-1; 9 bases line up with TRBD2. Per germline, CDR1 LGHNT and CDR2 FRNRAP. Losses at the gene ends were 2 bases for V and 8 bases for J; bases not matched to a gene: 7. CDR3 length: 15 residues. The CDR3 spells CASGLNSGSLYEQFF. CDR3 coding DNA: TGTGCTAGTGGTTTGAATAGCGGGAGTCTGTATGAGCAGTTCTTC.

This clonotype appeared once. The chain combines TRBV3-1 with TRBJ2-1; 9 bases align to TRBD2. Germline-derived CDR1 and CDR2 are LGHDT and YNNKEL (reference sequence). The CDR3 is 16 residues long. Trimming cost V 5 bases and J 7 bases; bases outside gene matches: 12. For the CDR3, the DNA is TGTGCCAGCAGCTCCTTTAGCGGGAGAGGGGGAAATGAGCAGTTCTTC. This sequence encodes CASSSFSGRGGNEQFF.

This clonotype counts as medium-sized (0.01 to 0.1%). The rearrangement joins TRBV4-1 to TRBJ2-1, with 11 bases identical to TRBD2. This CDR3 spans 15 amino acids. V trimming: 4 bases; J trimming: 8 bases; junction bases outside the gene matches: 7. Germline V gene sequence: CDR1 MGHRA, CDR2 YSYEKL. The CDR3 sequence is CASSRSGGALDEQFF. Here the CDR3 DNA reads TGCGCCAGCAGCCGTAGCGGGGGGGCCTTAGATGAGCAGTTCTTC.

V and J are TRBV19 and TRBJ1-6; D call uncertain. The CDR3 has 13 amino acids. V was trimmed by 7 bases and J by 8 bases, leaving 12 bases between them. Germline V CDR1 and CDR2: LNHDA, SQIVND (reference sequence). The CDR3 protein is CASTGRGYSPLHF. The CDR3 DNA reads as TGTGCCAGTACTGGGCGCGGGTATTCACCCCTCCACTTT.

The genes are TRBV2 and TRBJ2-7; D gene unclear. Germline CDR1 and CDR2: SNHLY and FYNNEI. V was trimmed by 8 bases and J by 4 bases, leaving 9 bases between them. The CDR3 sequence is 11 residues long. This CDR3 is CASRSMYEQYF. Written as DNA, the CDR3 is TGTGCCAGCCGAAGCATGTACGAGCAGTACTTC.

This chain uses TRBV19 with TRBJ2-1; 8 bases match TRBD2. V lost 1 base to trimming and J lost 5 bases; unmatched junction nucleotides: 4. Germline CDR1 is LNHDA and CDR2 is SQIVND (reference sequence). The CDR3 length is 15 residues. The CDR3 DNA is TGTGCCAGTAGTATAGGGTCTAGCGGGCACAATGAGCAGTTCTTC. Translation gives CASSIGSSGHNEQFF.

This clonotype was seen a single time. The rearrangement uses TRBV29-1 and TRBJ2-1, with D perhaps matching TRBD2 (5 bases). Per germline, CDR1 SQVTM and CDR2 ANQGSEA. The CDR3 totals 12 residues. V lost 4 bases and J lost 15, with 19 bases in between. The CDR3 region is CSVGTRVGEAFF. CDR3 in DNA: TGCAGCGTTGGGACGAGGGTTGGGGAAGCGTTCTTC.

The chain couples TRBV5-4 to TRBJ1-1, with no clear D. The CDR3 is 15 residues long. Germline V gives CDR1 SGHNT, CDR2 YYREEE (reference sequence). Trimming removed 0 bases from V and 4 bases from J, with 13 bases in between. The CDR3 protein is CASSLGTIRVTEAFF. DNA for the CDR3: TGTGCCAGCAGCTTGGGGACGATAAGGGTCACTGAAGCTTTCTTT.

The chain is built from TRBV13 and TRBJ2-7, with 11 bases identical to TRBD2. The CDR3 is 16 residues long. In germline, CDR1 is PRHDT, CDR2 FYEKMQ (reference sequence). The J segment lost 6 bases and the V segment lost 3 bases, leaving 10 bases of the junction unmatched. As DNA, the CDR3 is TGTGCCAGCAGCTTTTCCTTTAGCGGGAGGGCCAGCGAGCAGTACTTC. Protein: CASSFSFSGRASEQYF.

DNA for the CDR3: TGTGCCAGCAGTCAGACCTGGACAGGTGCTAGCAATCAGCCCCAGCATTTT. As protein: CASSQTWTGASNQPQHF. The V and J genes are TRBV6-1 and TRBJ1-5, with TRBD1 matching over 7 bases. V was pared by 5 bases and J by 0 bases, with 10 bases of the junction left unmatched. The length of the CDR3 is 17 residues. Germline V CDR1 and CDR2: MNHNS, SASEGT.

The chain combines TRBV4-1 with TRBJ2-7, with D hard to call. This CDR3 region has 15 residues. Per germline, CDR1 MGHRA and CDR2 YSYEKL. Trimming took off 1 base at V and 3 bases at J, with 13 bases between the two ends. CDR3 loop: CASSQVAATSYEQYF. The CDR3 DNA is TGCGCCAGCAGCCAAGTTGCTGCGACCAGCTACGAGCAGTACTTC.

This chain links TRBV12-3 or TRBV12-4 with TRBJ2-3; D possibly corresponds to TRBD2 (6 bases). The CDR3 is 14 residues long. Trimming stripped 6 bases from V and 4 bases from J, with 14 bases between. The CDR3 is CASRYRETADTQYF. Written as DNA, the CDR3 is TGTGCCAGCAGGTATCGGGAGACGGCAGATACGCAGTATTTT.

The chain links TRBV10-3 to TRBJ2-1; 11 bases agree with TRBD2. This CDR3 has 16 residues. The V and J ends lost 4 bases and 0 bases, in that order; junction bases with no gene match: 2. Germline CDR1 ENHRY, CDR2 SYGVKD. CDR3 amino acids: CAISGTSGRSYNEQFF. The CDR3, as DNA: TGTGCCATCAGTGGGACTAGCGGGCGCTCCTACAATGAGCAGTTCTTC.

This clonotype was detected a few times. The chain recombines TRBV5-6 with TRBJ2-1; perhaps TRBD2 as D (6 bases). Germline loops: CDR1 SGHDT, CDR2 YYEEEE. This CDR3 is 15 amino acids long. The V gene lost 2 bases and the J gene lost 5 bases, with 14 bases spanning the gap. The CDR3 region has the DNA TGTGCCAGCAGCTTTCTGGGACTTGTTCACAATGAGCAGTTCTTC. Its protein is CASSFLGLVHNEQFF. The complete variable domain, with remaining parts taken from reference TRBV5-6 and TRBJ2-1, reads DAGVTQSPTHLIKTRGQQVTLRCSPKSGHDTVSWYQQALGQGPQFIFQYYEEEERQRGNFPDRFSGHQFPNYSSELNVNALLLGDSALYLCASSFLGLVHNEQFFGPGTRLTVL.

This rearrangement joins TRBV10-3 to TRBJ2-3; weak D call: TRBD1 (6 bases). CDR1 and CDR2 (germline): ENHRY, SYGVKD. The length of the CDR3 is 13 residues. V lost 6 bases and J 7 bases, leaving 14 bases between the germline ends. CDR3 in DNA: TGTGCCATCAGGGCGGACAGATTTAATACGCAGTATTTT. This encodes CAIRADRFNTQYF.